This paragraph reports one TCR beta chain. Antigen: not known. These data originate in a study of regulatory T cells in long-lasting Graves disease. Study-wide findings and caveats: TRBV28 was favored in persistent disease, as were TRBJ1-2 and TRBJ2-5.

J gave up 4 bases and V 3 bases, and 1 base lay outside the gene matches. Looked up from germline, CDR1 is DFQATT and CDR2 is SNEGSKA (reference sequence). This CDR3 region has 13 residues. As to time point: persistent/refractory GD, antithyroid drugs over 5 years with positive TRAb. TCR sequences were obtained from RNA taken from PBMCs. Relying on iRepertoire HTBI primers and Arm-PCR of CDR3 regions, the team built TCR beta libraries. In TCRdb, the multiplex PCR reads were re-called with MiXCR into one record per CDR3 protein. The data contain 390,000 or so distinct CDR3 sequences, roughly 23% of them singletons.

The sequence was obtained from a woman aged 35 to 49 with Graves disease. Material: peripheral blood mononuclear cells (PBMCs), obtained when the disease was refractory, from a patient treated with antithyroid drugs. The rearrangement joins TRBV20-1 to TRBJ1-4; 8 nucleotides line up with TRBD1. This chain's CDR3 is CSASGQGNEKLFF. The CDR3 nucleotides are TGCAGTGCTAGCGGACAGGGTAATGAAAAACTGTTTTTT.